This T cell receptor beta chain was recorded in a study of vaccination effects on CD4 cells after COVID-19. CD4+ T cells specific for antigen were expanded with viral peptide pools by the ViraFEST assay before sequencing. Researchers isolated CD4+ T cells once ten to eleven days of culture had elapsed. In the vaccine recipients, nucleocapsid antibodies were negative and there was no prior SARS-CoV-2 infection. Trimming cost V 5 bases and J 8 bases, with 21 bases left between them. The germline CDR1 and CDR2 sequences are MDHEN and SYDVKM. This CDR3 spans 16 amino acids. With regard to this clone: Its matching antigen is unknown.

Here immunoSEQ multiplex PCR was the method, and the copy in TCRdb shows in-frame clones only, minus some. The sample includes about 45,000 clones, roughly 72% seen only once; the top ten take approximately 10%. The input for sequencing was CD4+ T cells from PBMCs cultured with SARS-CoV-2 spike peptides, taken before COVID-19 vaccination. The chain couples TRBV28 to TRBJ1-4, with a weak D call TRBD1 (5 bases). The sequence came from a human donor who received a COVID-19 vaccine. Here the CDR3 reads CASSLIGTALNEKLFF. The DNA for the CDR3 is TGTGCCAGCAGTCTGATAGGGACCGCGCTGAACGAAAAACTGTTTTTT. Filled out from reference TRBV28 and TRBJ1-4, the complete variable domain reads DVKVTQSSRYLVKRTGEKVFLECVQDMDHENMFWYRQDPGLGLRLIYFSYDVKMKEKGDIPEGYSVSREKKERFSLILESASTNQTSMYLCASSLIGTALNEKLFFGSGTQLSVL.